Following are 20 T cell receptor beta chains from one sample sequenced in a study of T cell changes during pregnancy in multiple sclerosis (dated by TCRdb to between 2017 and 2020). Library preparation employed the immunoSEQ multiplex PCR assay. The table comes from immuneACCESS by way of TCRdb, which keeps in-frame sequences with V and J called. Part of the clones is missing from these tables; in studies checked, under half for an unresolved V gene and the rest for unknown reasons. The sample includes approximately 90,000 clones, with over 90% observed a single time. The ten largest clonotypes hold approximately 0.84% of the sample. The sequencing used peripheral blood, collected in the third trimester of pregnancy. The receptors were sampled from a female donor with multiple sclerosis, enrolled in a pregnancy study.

CDR3 in amino acids: CASSSDRSYEQYF. CDR3 DNA: TGCGCCAGCAGCTCGGACAGGAGCTACGAGCAGTACTTC. The rearrangement joins TRBV5-1 to TRBJ2-7; 7 bases align to TRBD1. From germline, CDR1 is SGHRS and CDR2 YFSETQ. J lost 3 bases, V lost 3 bases, and 3 bases had no gene match. The CDR3 consists of 13 residues.

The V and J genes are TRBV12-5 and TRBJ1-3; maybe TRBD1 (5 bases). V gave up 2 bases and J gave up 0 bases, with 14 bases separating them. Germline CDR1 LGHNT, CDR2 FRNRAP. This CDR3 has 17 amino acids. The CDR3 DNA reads TGTGCTAGTGGTTTGCTTACAGGAAGGGGCTCTGGAAACACCATATATTTT. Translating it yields CASGLLTGRGSGNTIYF.

The DNA of the CDR3 is TGTGCCACCACAACCACCCGGAGTGAGCAGTTCTTC. Translating gives CATTTTRSEQFF. This chain uses TRBV28 with TRBJ2-1; D gene uncertain. CDR1 and CDR2 (germline): MDHEN, SYDVKM. V dropped 10 bases and J dropped 9 bases, with 16 bases sitting between them. The CDR3 extends over 12 amino acids.

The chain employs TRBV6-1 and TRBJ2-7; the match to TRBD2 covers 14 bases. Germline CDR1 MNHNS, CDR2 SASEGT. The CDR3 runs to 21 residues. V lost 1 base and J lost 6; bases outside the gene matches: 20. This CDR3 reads CASSEGIEGGKGLAGAREQYF. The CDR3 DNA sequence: TGTGCCAGCAGTGAAGGAATCGAGGGCGGAAAGGGACTAGCGGGAGCTCGCGAGCAGTACTTC.

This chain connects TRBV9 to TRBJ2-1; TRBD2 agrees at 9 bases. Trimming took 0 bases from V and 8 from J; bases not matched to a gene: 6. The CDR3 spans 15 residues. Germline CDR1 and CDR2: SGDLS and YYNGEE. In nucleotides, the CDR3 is TGTGCCAGCAGCGTAGTAGCGGGAGATGATGATGAGCAGTTCTTC. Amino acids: CASSVVAGDDDEQFF.

CDR3 residues: CASSDQEGGGKLFF. CDR3 nucleotides: TGTGCCAGCAGTGATCAGGAGGGGGGGGGAAAACTGTTTTTT. The chain recombines TRBV25-1 with TRBJ1-4; possible D gene TRBD1, 6 bases. Germline CDR1 MGHDK, CDR2 SYGVNS. The CDR3 has 14 amino acids. Between the trimmed V and J ends, which lost 3 bases and 10 bases, there was a span of 15 bases.

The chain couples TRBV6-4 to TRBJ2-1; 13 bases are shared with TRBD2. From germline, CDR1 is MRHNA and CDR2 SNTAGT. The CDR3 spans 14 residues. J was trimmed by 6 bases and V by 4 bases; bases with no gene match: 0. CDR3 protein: CASSGTSGSNEQFF. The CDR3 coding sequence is TGTGCCAGCAGTGGGACTAGCGGGAGCAATGAGCAGTTCTTC.

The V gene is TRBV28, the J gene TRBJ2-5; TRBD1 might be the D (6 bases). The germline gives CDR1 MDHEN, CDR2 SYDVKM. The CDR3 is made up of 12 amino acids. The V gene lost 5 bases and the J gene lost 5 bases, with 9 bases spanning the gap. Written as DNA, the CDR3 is TGTGCCAGCAGTGGGGGCCTGGAGACCCAGTACTTC. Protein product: CASSGGLETQYF.

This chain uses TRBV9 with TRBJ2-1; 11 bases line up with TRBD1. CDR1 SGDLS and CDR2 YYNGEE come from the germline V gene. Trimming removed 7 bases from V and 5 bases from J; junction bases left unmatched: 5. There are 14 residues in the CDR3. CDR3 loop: CASRAGQGDNEQFF. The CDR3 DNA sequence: TGTGCCAGCCGTGCGGGACAGGGGGACAATGAGCAGTTCTTC. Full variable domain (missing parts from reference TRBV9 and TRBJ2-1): DSGVTQTPKHLITATGQRVTLRCSPRSGDLSVYWYQQSLDQGLQFLIQYYNGEERAKGNILERFSAQQFPDLHSELNLSSLELGDSALYFCASRAGQGDNEQFFGPGTRLTVL.

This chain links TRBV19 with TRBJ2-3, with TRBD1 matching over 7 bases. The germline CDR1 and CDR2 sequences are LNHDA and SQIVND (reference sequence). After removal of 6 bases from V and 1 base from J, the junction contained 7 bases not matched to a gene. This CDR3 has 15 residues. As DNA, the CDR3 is TGTGCCAGTAGCAAACAGGGGTGGGGCACAGATACGCAGTATTTT. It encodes CASSKQGWGTDTQYF.

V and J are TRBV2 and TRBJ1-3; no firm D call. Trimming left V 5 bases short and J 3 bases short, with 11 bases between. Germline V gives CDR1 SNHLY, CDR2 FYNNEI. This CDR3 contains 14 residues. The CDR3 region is CASSFQVGGNTIYF. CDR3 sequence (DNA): TGTGCCAGCAGTTTCCAGGTTGGTGGAAACACCATATATTTT.

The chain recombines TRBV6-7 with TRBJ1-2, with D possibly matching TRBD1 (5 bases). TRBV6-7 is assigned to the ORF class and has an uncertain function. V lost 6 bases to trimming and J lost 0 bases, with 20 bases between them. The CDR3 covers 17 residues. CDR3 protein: CASRASDKEEPNYGYTF. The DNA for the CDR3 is TGTGCCAGCAGGGCCTCGGACAAAGAAGAACCTAACTATGGCTACACCTTC.

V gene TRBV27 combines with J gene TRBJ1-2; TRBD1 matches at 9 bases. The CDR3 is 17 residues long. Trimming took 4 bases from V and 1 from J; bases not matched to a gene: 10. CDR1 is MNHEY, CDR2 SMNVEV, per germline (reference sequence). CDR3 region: CASSSWTGALLNYGYTF. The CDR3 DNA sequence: TGTGCCAGCAGTTCATGGACAGGGGCGCTGCTTAACTATGGCTACACCTTC.

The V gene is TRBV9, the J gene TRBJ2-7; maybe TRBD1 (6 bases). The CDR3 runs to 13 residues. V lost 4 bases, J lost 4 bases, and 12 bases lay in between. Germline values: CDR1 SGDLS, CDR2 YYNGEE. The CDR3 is CASSPGQSYEQYF. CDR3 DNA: TGTGCCAGCAGCCCGGGACAAAGTTACGAGCAGTACTTC.

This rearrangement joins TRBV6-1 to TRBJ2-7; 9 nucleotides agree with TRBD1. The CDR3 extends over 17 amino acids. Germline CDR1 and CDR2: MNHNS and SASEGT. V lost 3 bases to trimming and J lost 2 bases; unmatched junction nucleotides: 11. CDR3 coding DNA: TGTGCCAGCAGTGAGACAGGGGGAATCGACTATACCTACGAGCAGTACTTC. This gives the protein CASSETGGIDYTYEQYF.

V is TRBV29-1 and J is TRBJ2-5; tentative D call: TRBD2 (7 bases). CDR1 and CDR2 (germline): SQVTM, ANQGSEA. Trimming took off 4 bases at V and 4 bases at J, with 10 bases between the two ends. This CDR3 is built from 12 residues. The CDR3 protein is CSVAGGPETQYF. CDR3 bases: TGCAGCGTTGCCGGGGGGCCAGAGACCCAGTACTTC.

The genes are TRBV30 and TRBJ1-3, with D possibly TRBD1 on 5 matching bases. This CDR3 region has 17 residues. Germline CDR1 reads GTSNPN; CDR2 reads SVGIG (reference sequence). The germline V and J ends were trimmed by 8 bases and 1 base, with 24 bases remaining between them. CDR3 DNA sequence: TGTGCCCCGAAGGCAGGGACGGGGGGTTTTTCTGGAAACACCATATATTTT. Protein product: CAPKAGTGGFSGNTIYF.

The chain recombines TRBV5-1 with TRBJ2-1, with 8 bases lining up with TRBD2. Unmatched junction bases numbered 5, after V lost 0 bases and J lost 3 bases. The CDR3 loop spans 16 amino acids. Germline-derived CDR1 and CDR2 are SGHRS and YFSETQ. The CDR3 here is CASSLDPAGDYNEQFF. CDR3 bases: TGCGCCAGCAGCTTGGACCCAGCGGGGGACTACAATGAGCAGTTCTTC.

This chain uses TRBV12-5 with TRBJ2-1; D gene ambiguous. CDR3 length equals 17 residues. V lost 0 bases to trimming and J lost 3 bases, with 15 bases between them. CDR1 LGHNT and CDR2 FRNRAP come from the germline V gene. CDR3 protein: CASGLVIRQYSYNEQFF. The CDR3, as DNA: TGTGCTAGTGGTTTGGTAATTCGGCAATACAGCTACAATGAGCAGTTCTTC.

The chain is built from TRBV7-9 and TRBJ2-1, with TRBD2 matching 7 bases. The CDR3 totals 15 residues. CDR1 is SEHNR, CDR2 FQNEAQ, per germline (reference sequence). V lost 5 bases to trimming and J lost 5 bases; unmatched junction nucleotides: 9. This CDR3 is CASSPAASGNNEQFF. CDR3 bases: TGTGCCAGCAGCCCGGCGGCTAGCGGTAACAATGAGCAGTTCTTC.